This T cell receptor (beta chain) was recovered during a study of CD8 T cells in ankylosing spondylitis. The study's findings and limits: Typical of ankylosing spondylitis blood, it appeared, was a TCR beta motif of seven to nine highly homologous variants. Matched ankylosing spondylitis synovial fluid reportedly contained a significantly enriched population of disease-linked clones. Prior literature has documented some motif variants in synovial fluid and blood from reactive arthritis.

V was trimmed by 3 bases and J by 0 bases, leaving 16 bases between them. CDR1 and CDR2 from the germline V gene are SGHRS and YFSETQ. The CDR3 length is 16 residues. One entry per CDR3 protein results from TCRdb running MiXCR on the 5' RACE reads. The data show 750,000 to 850,000 distinct CDR3 sequences, approximately 12% seen once. At least ten counts were recorded for this clonotype. The antigen is undetermined. Sequencing input: blood, either unsorted or a sorted T cell fraction (not recorded which). This clonotype originated in a male donor with ankylosing spondylitis. The J gene is TRBJ2-7, the V gene TRBV5-1, with D uncertain. In DNA form, the CDR3 reads TGCGCCAGCAGCTCCTCAGGATTTCAAAGCTCCTACGAGCAGTACTTC. This encodes CASSSSGFQSSYEQYF.